Listed below are T cell receptor beta chains from one sample, sequenced in a study of blood T cells in healthy people across ages. In TCRdb, the 5' RACE reads were re-called with MiXCR into one record per CDR3 protein. The sample holds 1,500,000 or so distinct CDR3 sequences, 35% to 45% seen once. Sequencing was performed on blood. Source of these receptors: a woman under 30 in good health. Each CDR3 is given with its conserved first and last residue. The D gene is left open where the match is weak. Size is omitted from some rows. Given values are once, few, many or a class for expanded clones.

V gene: TRBV29-1; clone size: NA; D gene: NA; J gene: TRBJ1-1; CDR3 DNA: TGCAGTGATCTAGATGGACAGATGAACACTGAAGCTTTCTTT; CDR3 protein: CSDLDGQMNTEAFF
V gene: TRBV7-2; clone size: NA; D gene: NA; J gene: TRBJ1-5; CDR3 DNA: TGTGCCAGCAGCTTGGACGGGGTCAATCAGCCCCAGCATTTT; CDR3 protein: CASSLDGVNQPQHF
V gene: TRBV7-3; clone size: NA; D gene: TRBD2; J gene: TRBJ2-1; CDR3 DNA: TGTGCCAGCAGCACACGACTAGCGGGAGGGCGTGATGAGCAGTTCTTC; CDR3 protein: CASSTRLAGGRDEQFF
V gene: TRBV20-1; clone size: few; D gene: TRBD1; J gene: TRBJ2-7; CDR3 DNA: TGCAGTGCTAGAGGGGGACAGTACGAGCAGTACTTC; CDR3 protein: CSARGGQYEQYF
V gene: TRBV2; clone size: NA; D gene: NA; J gene: TRBJ1-2; CDR3 DNA: TGTGCCAGCAGGGAACGGAACTATGGCTACACCTTC; CDR3 protein: CASRERNYGYTF
V gene: TRBV4-1; clone size: few; D gene: NA; J gene: TRBJ2-2; CDR3 DNA: TGCGCCAGCAGCCCCTTTGTTATAAAGACGGGCACCGGGGAGCTGTTTTTT; CDR3 protein: CASSPFVIKTGTGELFF
V gene: TRBV6-2/TRBV6-3; clone size: NA; D gene: NA; J gene: TRBJ2-1; CDR3 DNA: TGTGCCAGCAGTTACGTGGGGACTCCCGGTGTCCATGAGCAGTTCTTC; CDR3 protein: CASSYVGTPGVHEQFF
V gene: TRBV11-3; clone size: few; D gene: TRBD2; J gene: TRBJ2-1; CDR3 DNA: TGTGCCAGCAGCGCGCGGGAGACCTACAATGAGCAGTTCTTC; CDR3 protein: CASSARETYNEQFF
V gene: TRBV25-1; clone size: few; D gene: TRBD2; J gene: TRBJ2-3; CDR3 DNA: TGTGCCAGCAGTGAGTTAAACCTCCCCCATATGGGGAGGGCCGGAGATACGCAGTATTTT; CDR3 protein: CASSELNLPHMGRAGDTQYF
V gene: TRBV12-3/TRBV12-4; clone size: few; D gene: NA; J gene: TRBJ2-1; CDR3 DNA: TGTGCCAGCAGCCGATACCGGGACACCAATGAGCAGTTCTTC; CDR3 protein: CASSRYRDTNEQFF
V gene: TRBV20-1; clone size: once; D gene: TRBD1; J gene: TRBJ1-5; CDR3 DNA: TGCAGTGCTAGTCGACGGGACAGGGGTAATCAGCCCCAGCATTTT; CDR3 protein: CSASRRDRGNQPQHF
V gene: TRBV6-6; clone size: NA; D gene: TRBD1; J gene: TRBJ1-6; CDR3 DNA: TGTGCCTCTCTAGACCGGGACAGGGCTAATTCACCCCTCCACTTT; CDR3 protein: CASLDRDRANSPLHF
V gene: TRBV29-1; clone size: NA; D gene: NA; J gene: TRBJ1-1; CDR3 DNA: TGCAGCGTTCGACAAAATACCGGGCGTGCCACTGAAGCTTTCTTT; CDR3 protein: CSVRQNTGRATEAFF
V gene: TRBV27; clone size: few; D gene: TRBD1; J gene: TRBJ1-2; CDR3 DNA: TGTGCCAGCAGTTTAAGACAGGGAACTGGCGGCTACACCTTC; CDR3 protein: CASSLRQGTGGYTF
V gene: TRBV10-3; clone size: once; D gene: NA; J gene: TRBJ2-4; CDR3 DNA: TGTGCCATCAGTGAGATAACAAATGTGCGGCTTCCCAGCGCCAACGAGCAGAACTTC; CDR3 protein: CAISEITNVRLPSANEQNF
V gene: TRBV12-3/TRBV12-4; clone size: NA; D gene: TRBD2; J gene: TRBJ2-3; CDR3 DNA: TGTGCCAGCAGACCCAGCGGGGGGGGAGATACGCAGTATTTT; CDR3 protein: CASRPSGGGDTQYF
V gene: TRBV6-1; clone size: NA; D gene: NA; J gene: TRBJ2-1; CDR3 DNA: TGTGCCAGCACTCCTCTTTCACTAGGTATAATGGGCAATGAGCAGTTCTTC; CDR3 protein: CASTPLSLGIMGNEQFF
V gene: TRBV19; clone size: NA; D gene: NA; J gene: TRBJ2-1; CDR3 DNA: TGTGCCAGTAGGGGGTCAGGGGCTGGCTATGAGCAGTTCTTC; CDR3 protein: CASRGSGAGYEQFF
V gene: TRBV6-2/TRBV6-3; clone size: NA; D gene: NA; J gene: TRBJ1-2; CDR3 DNA: TGTGCCAGCGGTCGCTCATCCGAGGGCTTAGGCTATGGCTACACCTTC; CDR3 protein: CASGRSSEGLGYGYTF
V gene: TRBV6-2/TRBV6-3; clone size: NA; D gene: NA; J gene: TRBJ2-1; CDR3 DNA: TGTGCCAGCAGTACCGGACATTTTTGGGCGCAGTTCTTC; CDR3 protein: CASSTGHFWAQFF
V gene: TRBV4-1; clone size: NA; D gene: NA; J gene: TRBJ2-3; CDR3 DNA: TGCGCCAGCAGCCCTTCGGGGGTGGAAAGAGATACGCAGTATTTT; CDR3 protein: CASSPSGVERDTQYF
V gene: TRBV2; clone size: NA; D gene: NA; J gene: TRBJ2-1; CDR3 DNA: TGTGCCAGCGGACGCGCCCACAATGAGCAGTTCTTC; CDR3 protein: CASGRAHNEQFF
V gene: TRBV29-1; clone size: NA; D gene: TRBD1; J gene: TRBJ2-4; CDR3 DNA: TGCAGCGCTGGACGGACAGGGGGAAACATTCAGTACTTC; CDR3 protein: CSAGRTGGNIQYF
V gene: TRBV20-1; clone size: few; D gene: TRBD2; J gene: TRBJ2-3; CDR3 DNA: TGCAGTGCGTATAGCGGGAGAGCAGATACGCAGTATTTT; CDR3 protein: CSAYSGRADTQYF
V gene: TRBV20-1; clone size: NA; D gene: TRBD1; J gene: TRBJ2-7; CDR3 DNA: TGCAGTGCAACGGACAGGGGGCTATCGGGCTACGAGCAGTACTTC; CDR3 protein: CSATDRGLSGYEQYF
V gene: TRBV7-2; clone size: few; D gene: TRBD1; J gene: TRBJ2-4; CDR3 DNA: TGTGCCAGCAGCTCCCGACAGGGAAACATTCAGTACTTC; CDR3 protein: CASSSRQGNIQYF
V gene: TRBV20-1; clone size: once; D gene: NA; J gene: TRBJ2-4; CDR3 DNA: TGCAGTGCTAGCGAAAACCACGCCAAAAACATTCAGTACTTC; CDR3 protein: CSASENHAKNIQYF
V gene: TRBV5-1; clone size: NA; D gene: NA; J gene: TRBJ2-5; CDR3 DNA: TGCGCCAGCAGCCCACAAGGGGGCCAAGAGACCCAGTACTTC; CDR3 protein: CASSPQGGQETQYF
V gene: TRBV7-2; clone size: many; D gene: NA; J gene: TRBJ1-2; CDR3 DNA: TGTGCCAGCAGCTCACCGGGAGGCGTTAGGAATTATGGCTACACCTTC; CDR3 protein: CASSSPGGVRNYGYTF
V gene: TRBV7-2; clone size: once; D gene: NA; J gene: TRBJ2-7; CDR3 DNA: TGTGCCAGCAGCCCCTGGGACACCGCTCCCTACGAGCAGTACTTC; CDR3 protein: CASSPWDTAPYEQYF
V gene: TRBV9; clone size: few; D gene: TRBD2; J gene: TRBJ2-5; CDR3 DNA: TGTGCCAGCAGCGCTACTAGCGGGAGACTCGATGAGCAGTACTTC; CDR3 protein: CASSATSGRLDEQYF
V gene: TRBV25-1; clone size: few; D gene: TRBD2; J gene: TRBJ2-5; CDR3 DNA: TGTGCCAGCAGTCCTAGCGGGGGCCACTTCTACAATGAGCAGTACTTC; CDR3 protein: CASSPSGGHFYNEQYF
V gene: TRBV12-3/TRBV12-4; clone size: few; D gene: NA; J gene: TRBJ2-3; CDR3 DNA: TGTGCCAGCAGTTTGAGGAGTGTAACAGATACGCAGTATTTT; CDR3 protein: CASSLRSVTDTQYF
V gene: TRBV2; clone size: NA; D gene: TRBD2; J gene: TRBJ2-1; CDR3 DNA: TGTGCCAGCAGTGTTGAGGGAGCGGGAGGACTCAATGAGCAGTTCTTC; CDR3 protein: CASSVEGAGGLNEQFF
V gene: TRBV10-3; clone size: NA; D gene: NA; J gene: TRBJ2-7; CDR3 DNA: TGTGCCATCAGTGACGACATCTCCTACGAGCAGTACTTC; CDR3 protein: CAISDDISYEQYF
V gene: TRBV30; clone size: few; D gene: NA; J gene: TRBJ1-5; CDR3 DNA: TGTGCCTGGACCGAAGGTCAGCCCCAGCATTTT; CDR3 protein: CAWTEGQPQHF
V gene: TRBV29-1; clone size: NA; D gene: TRBD1; J gene: TRBJ2-5; CDR3 DNA: TGCAGCCACTGGACAGGGGGCACGGAGACCCAGTACTTC; CDR3 protein: CSHWTGGTETQYF
V gene: TRBV30; clone size: NA; D gene: NA; J gene: TRBJ2-3; CDR3 DNA: TGTGCCTGGAGTGTAGCCGGGGCCCGCACAGATACGCAGTATTTT; CDR3 protein: CAWSVAGARTDTQYF
V gene: TRBV28; clone size: few; D gene: TRBD2; J gene: TRBJ2-1; CDR3 DNA: TGTGCCAGCAGTTTGCCCCGTAGCGGGGGAAAATACAATGAGCAGTTCTTC; CDR3 protein: CASSLPRSGGKYNEQFF
V gene: TRBV6-2/TRBV6-3; clone size: NA; D gene: NA; J gene: TRBJ2-1; CDR3 DNA: TGTGCCACCGTCCCAGCGGCGTACAGTGAGCAGTTCTTC; CDR3 protein: CATVPAAYSEQFF
V gene: TRBV9; clone size: NA; D gene: TRBD2; J gene: TRBJ2-7; CDR3 DNA: TGTGCCAGCAGCGTTACTAGCGGGAACTCTTACGAGCAGTACTTC; CDR3 protein: CASSVTSGNSYEQYF
V gene: TRBV6-2/TRBV6-3; clone size: NA; D gene: TRBD2; J gene: TRBJ2-7; CDR3 DNA: TGTGCCAGCAGTTGGGGACTAGCGGGGCCCGCCTACGAGCAGTACTTC; CDR3 protein: CASSWGLAGPAYEQYF
V gene: TRBV29-1; clone size: NA; D gene: NA; J gene: TRBJ1-5; CDR3 DNA: TGCAGCGTTGAAGACTACAGGGATTTGAGCAATCAGCCCCAGCATTTT; CDR3 protein: CSVEDYRDLSNQPQHF
V gene: TRBV29-1; clone size: few; D gene: NA; J gene: TRBJ1-2; CDR3 DNA: TGCAGCGTGGACAGTTCGGATGGCTACACCTTC; CDR3 protein: CSVDSSDGYTF
V gene: TRBV18; clone size: once; D gene: NA; J gene: TRBJ2-7; CDR3 DNA: TGTGCCAGCTCGGGTGCAGGGGGGACAGAAAAGCAGTACTTC; CDR3 protein: CASSGAGGTEKQYF
V gene: TRBV6-5; clone size: many; D gene: TRBD1; J gene: TRBJ2-1; CDR3 DNA: TGCGCCAGCAGCTACGGACAGGGATATGAGCAGTTCTTC; CDR3 protein: CASSYGQGYEQFF
V gene: TRBV5-4; clone size: NA; D gene: TRBD1; J gene: TRBJ2-1; CDR3 DNA: TGTGCCAGCAGCACACCGGGACAGGGATTGTTTGAGCAGTTCTTC; CDR3 protein: CASSTPGQGLFEQFF
V gene: TRBV5-1; clone size: few; D gene: TRBD1; J gene: TRBJ2-1; CDR3 DNA: TGCGCCAGCAGCTTCGGGGACAGGAGGAGCTCCTACAATGAGCAGTTCTTC; CDR3 protein: CASSFGDRRSSYNEQFF
V gene: TRBV9; clone size: NA; D gene: TRBD2; J gene: TRBJ2-3; CDR3 DNA: TGTGCCAGCAGCGTAGATGGGGGGGTGTATGGAACCACAGATACGCAGTATTTT; CDR3 protein: CASSVDGGVYGTTDTQYF
V gene: TRBV12-5; clone size: NA; D gene: NA; J gene: TRBJ2-1; CDR3 DNA: TGTGCTAGTGCCTCACGGGAGTCCGACAATGAGCAGTTCTTC; CDR3 protein: CASASRESDNEQFF
V gene: TRBV29-1; clone size: NA; D gene: NA; J gene: TRBJ1-1; CDR3 DNA: TGCAGCGTTTCCGGGGTATTGGGCACTGAAGCTTTCTTT; CDR3 protein: CSVSGVLGTEAFF
V gene: TRBV20-1; clone size: NA; D gene: NA; J gene: TRBJ1-2; CDR3 DNA: TGCAGTGCTAGGGGAACTGGGGGAGACTACACCTTC; CDR3 protein: CSARGTGGDYTF
V gene: TRBV5-1; clone size: NA; D gene: NA; J gene: TRBJ1-2; CDR3 DNA: TGCGCCAGCAGCGGGGACATTCCCAATGGCTACACCTTC; CDR3 protein: CASSGDIPNGYTF
V gene: TRBV4-1; clone size: NA; D gene: TRBD1; J gene: TRBJ1-1; CDR3 DNA: TGCGCCAGCAGCCAAGATGAGGGGCGCAGGGGGAGGATTCGGGATACTGAAGCTTTCTTT; CDR3 protein: CASSQDEGRRGRIRDTEAFF